This is a list of T cell receptor beta chains from one sample in a study of cytomegalovirus exposure and HLA in healthy donors. Sequenced by immunoSEQ multiplex PCR; TCRdb stores in-frame clones only, minus some. The sample includes about 180,000 clones, roughly 87% of them seen just once. Source material: PBMCs. These TCRs come from a woman aged 45-59 years in good health and CMV-seronegative. Each CDR3 is given without its conserved first and last residue. D genes are given only for firm matches. Clone size is given for some rows only: seen once, a few or many times, or a class if the clone is expanded.

>TRBV25-1|TRBJ2-5|TRBD2|-
ASSQTSGKLFETQY
>TRBV28|TRBJ2-7|-|-
ASNSFRQGPHEQY
>TRBV4-3|TRBJ1-4|TRBD1|few
ASSQKQGGDNEKLF
>TRBV11-1|TRBJ2-2|TRBD2|-
ASSLGLGAGELF
>TRBV25-1|TRBJ2-3|-|-
ASSEWRGPDTQY
>TRBV28|TRBJ2-1|TRBD1|-
ASRGTGQGSANEQF
>TRBV28|TRBJ1-5|TRBD1|-
ASNDPGQGSNQPQH
>TRBV28|TRBJ2-2|-|-
ASSSQLFGELF
>TRBV7-9|TRBJ1-5|TRBD1|once
ASSPTTGLEGPQH
>TRBV6-5|TRBJ2-6|-|-
ASSYSTGSGANVLT
>TRBV4-1|TRBJ2-7|-|-
ASSQDIRGGAYEQY
>TRBV28|TRBJ2-7|TRBD2|-
ASSPIRLAETYEQY
>TRBV7-9|TRBJ1-1|TRBD1|few
ASSREDRGTEAF
>TRBV23-1|TRBJ2-7|TRBD1|-
ASSRTGGRDEQY
>TRBV19|TRBJ2-7|-|-
ASSMNGWQGTYEQY
>TRBV7-6|TRBJ1-2|-|-
ASSPSWQEGYT
>TRBV5-1|TRBJ1-2|TRBD1|-
ASSLQGAGYGYT
>TRBV7-8|TRBJ1-4|TRBD1|-
ASSLVGQLNEKLF
>TRBV9|TRBJ2-5|-|-
ASTLTGTTQETQY
>TRBV7-3|TRBJ2-1|-|once
ASSLIGVHEQF
>TRBV19|TRBJ2-2|-|-
ASTAGTSNTGELF
>TRBV7-6|TRBJ2-2|TRBD2|-
ASSLGLGNTGELF
>TRBV5-1|TRBJ2-2|-|-
ASSLWGSANTGELF
>TRBV5-1|TRBJ1-4|-|-
ASSGGAGREKLF
>TRBV9|TRBJ2-3|TRBD2|-
ASSPGTSGDTQY
>TRBV2|TRBJ1-2|-|-
ATSWSRQGFTPEKDGYT
>TRBV19|TRBJ2-1|-|-
ASKMAGLYYNEQF
>TRBV7-8|TRBJ2-2|-|-
ASSLRDGELF
>TRBV19|TRBJ1-5|TRBD1|few
ASSKGTGAYSNQPQH
>TRBV5-4|TRBJ2-2|TRBD2|-
ASSLFSGSNTGELF
>TRBV4-1|TRBJ2-2|TRBD1|-
ASSRQGIDGELF
>TRBV7-9|TRBJ1-2|-|-
ASSFRGGVSDYGYT
>TRBV30|TRBJ1-5|-|-
AAGGRNQPQH
>TRBV28|TRBJ1-2|-|-
ASCPAGFLVGRGYT
>TRBV28|TRBJ2-1|-|-
ATRLEAGEQF
>TRBV15|TRBJ1-2|TRBD1|-
ATRSGTGGVVAYGYT
>TRBV5-1|TRBJ2-3|-|-
ASEGTSTDTQY
>TRBV5-1|TRBJ2-7|TRBD2|-
ASSLLPSGSSYEQY
>TRBV30|TRBJ1-2|-|-
AWSVGRGWYGYT
>TRBV28|TRBJ2-7|-|-
ASSSGERGLGYEQY